This T cell receptor beta chain was identified in a study of T cell repertoires in cytomegalovirus infection. Across the whole study: It was the public TCR beta signatures that indicated both CMV infection and matching HLA type. Study-level points and caveats: Dominating the ex vivo response were TCR beta clonotypes that were CMV-specific and HLA-C-restricted.

On this clonotype: Its cognate antigen is unknown.

TCRdb passed the reads through MiXCR, listing each CDR3 protein once. This sample yields roughly 570,000 distinct CDR3 sequences, of which 40% are seen a single time; 48% belongs to the top ten. The CDR3 sequence is 16 residues long. V trimming: 2 bases; J trimming: 3 bases; junction bases outside the gene matches: 6. Germline CDR1 and CDR2: MNHEY and SVGEGT. This TCR derives from a human donor in good health (CMV status not recorded). Some clones in this sample may be carry-over from other donors' samples. The sequencing here drew on cultured PBMCs, taken from culture after CMV antigen stimulation. V usage is TRBV6-2 or TRBV6-3 and J usage is TRBJ2-7; 11 nucleotides agree with TRBD2. The CDR3 bases are TGTGCCAGCAGTTACCTATCTGGGACTAGCGGCTACGAGCAGTACTTC. It translates to CASSYLSGTSGYEQYF.